This T cell receptor (beta chain) was captured in a study of early T cells in non-severe SARS-CoV-2 infection. Across the study: Sequencing of unsorted whole blood was done on bulk RNA, leaving chains unpaired.

CDR1 and CDR2 from the germline V gene are DFQATT and SNEGSKA (reference sequence). J lost 1 base, V lost 5 bases, and 6 bases had no gene match. CDR3 length equals 14 residues. TCRdb reprocessed the 5' RACE reads via MiXCR and lists one record per CDR3 protein. This table holds 43,000 or so distinct CDR3 sequences, roughly 4% found once. In this sample, this clonotype turned up many times. The TCR was taken from an adult who was a healthcare worker with PCR-confirmed SARS-CoV-2 infection or an uninfected control (not recorded which). Sequencing used whole blood. This chain joins TRBV20-1 and TRBJ2-5, with 8 bases that match TRBD2. CDR3 residues: CSALSGGTQETQYF. CDR3 in DNA: TGCAGTGCTTTGAGCGGGGGTACCCAAGAGACCCAGTACTTC.